This T cell receptor beta chain is drawn from a study of breast tumors, draining lymph nodes, adjacent tissues. MiXCR, run by TCRdb on the multiplex PCR reads, gives a single entry per CDR3 protein. The table records 66,000 or so distinct CDR3 sequences, 43% of them present only once. V shed 4 bases and J shed 8 bases, with 14 bases lying between them. Per germline, CDR1 SGHTA and CDR2 FQGNSA. This CDR3 has 13 residues. What was sequenced was breast tumor tissue. The source is a female donor with breast cancer. Some clones in this sample may be carry-over from other donors' samples. The rearrangement uses TRBV7-2 and TRBJ2-5, with D hard to call. The DNA for the CDR3 is TGTGCCAGCAGCTCGCATATGCCGTATACCCAGTACTTC. Its protein product is CASSSHMPYTQYF.